A selection of T cell receptor beta chains follows, all from one sample in a study of blood T cell repertoires in COVID-19. The assay was immunoSEQ multiplex PCR, and TCRdb's table has in-frame clones only and misses some. The sample records more than 200,000 clones, around 82% being singletons. Sequencing was done on a sample of PBMCs or T cells enriched from blood (not recorded which). Every receptor here comes from a woman between 40 and 50 years old with acute COVID-19. The CDR3 runs from the conserved cysteine through the conserved F or W. A D gene is named only where the DNA matches it firmly. Only part of the rows carry a size: once, few, many, or a class if the clone is expanded.

d_gene: NA; v_gene: TRBV7-6; len: 13; abundance: NA; j_gene: TRBJ1-1; CDR3aa: CASSLGVDSNAFF; CDR3nt: TGTGCCAGCAGCTTAGGAGTTGACAGTAATGCTTTCTTT
d_gene: NA; v_gene: TRBV7-3; len: 16; abundance: NA; j_gene: TRBJ2-1; CDR3aa: CASSLSGDHSYNEQFF; CDR3nt: TGTGCCAGCAGCTTAAGCGGGGACCACTCCTACAATGAGCAGTTCTTC
d_gene: NA; v_gene: TRBV7-3; len: 14; abundance: NA; j_gene: TRBJ1-1; CDR3aa: CASSLTAGDTEAFF; CDR3nt: TGTGCCAGCAGCTTAACAGCCGGGGACACTGAAGCTTTCTTT
d_gene: TRBD1; v_gene: TRBV4-1; len: 15; abundance: NA; j_gene: TRBJ1-2; CDR3aa: CASSQEQGVFYGYTF; CDR3nt: TGCGCCAGCAGCCAAGAGCAGGGGGTTTTTTATGGCTACACCTTC
d_gene: NA; v_gene: TRBV9; len: 14; abundance: NA; j_gene: TRBJ1-6; CDR3aa: CASSATEVFSPLHF; CDR3nt: TGTGCCAGCAGCGCGACAGAGGTGTTCTCACCCCTCCACTTT
d_gene: NA; v_gene: TRBV7-2; len: 13; abundance: NA; j_gene: TRBJ2-2; CDR3aa: CASIDLNTGELFF; CDR3nt: TGTGCCAGCATAGACTTGAACACCGGGGAGCTGTTTTTT
d_gene: TRBD2; v_gene: TRBV7-9; len: 16; abundance: NA; j_gene: TRBJ2-1; CDR3aa: CASSFGTSGGYNEQFF; CDR3nt: TGTGCCAGCAGCTTTGGGACTAGCGGGGGGTACAATGAGCAGTTCTTC
d_gene: NA; v_gene: TRBV11-3; len: 14; abundance: few; j_gene: TRBJ2-5; CDR3aa: CASSLGQGQETQYF; CDR3nt: TGTGCCAGCAGCTTGGGGCAGGGGCAAGAGACCCAGTACTTC
d_gene: TRBD1; v_gene: TRBV5-1; len: 14; abundance: NA; j_gene: TRBJ1-2; CDR3aa: CASSLKGAGDGYTF; CDR3nt: TGCGCCAGCAGCTTGAAGGGGGCTGGCGATGGCTACACCTTC
d_gene: TRBD1; v_gene: TRBV30; len: 15; abundance: NA; j_gene: TRBJ1-6; CDR3aa: CAWTPPTGKESPLHF; CDR3nt: TGTGCCTGGACCCCTCCGACAGGGAAAGAGTCACCCCTCCACTTT
d_gene: TRBD1; v_gene: TRBV14; len: 15; abundance: NA; j_gene: TRBJ1-4; CDR3aa: CASSLSGGLWEKLFF; CDR3nt: TGTGCCAGCAGCCTGTCAGGGGGCCTTTGGGAAAAACTGTTTTTT
d_gene: TRBD1; v_gene: TRBV11-2; len: 13; abundance: NA; j_gene: TRBJ1-2; CDR3aa: CASTSTGGRGYTF; CDR3nt: TGTGCCAGCACCTCAACAGGGGGCAGGGGCTACACCTTC
d_gene: NA; v_gene: TRBV19; len: 13; abundance: NA; j_gene: TRBJ2-7; CDR3aa: CASSNRPLGEQYF; CDR3nt: TGTGCCAGTAGTAACAGGCCTCTCGGTGAGCAGTACTTC
d_gene: TRBD2; v_gene: TRBV5-4; len: 17; abundance: NA; j_gene: TRBJ2-1; CDR3aa: CASSLASSGGAYNEQFF; CDR3nt: TGTGCCAGCAGCTTGGCGAGTAGCGGGGGAGCTTACAATGAGCAGTTCTTC
d_gene: TRBD1; v_gene: TRBV11-3; len: 14; abundance: NA; j_gene: TRBJ2-1; CDR3aa: CASSSRTGSDEQFF; CDR3nt: TGTGCCAGCAGCTCACGGACAGGGAGCGATGAGCAGTTCTTC
d_gene: TRBD1; v_gene: TRBV3-1/TRBV3-2; len: 15; abundance: NA; j_gene: TRBJ1-5; CDR3aa: CASSPRDSRNQPQHF; CDR3nt: TGTGCCAGCAGCCCCCGGGACAGCCGCAATCAGCCCCAGCATTTT
d_gene: NA; v_gene: TRBV28; len: 18; abundance: NA; j_gene: TRBJ2-2; CDR3aa: CASSSPYSREYNTGELFF; CDR3nt: TGTGCCAGCAGTTCTCCCTACTCACGGGAGTATAACACCGGGGAGCTGTTTTTT
d_gene: TRBD2; v_gene: TRBV10-3; len: 15; abundance: NA; j_gene: TRBJ2-3; CDR3aa: CAISPLAGGTDTQYF; CDR3nt: TGTGCCATCAGCCCACTAGCGGGCGGCACAGATACGCAGTATTTT
d_gene: TRBD1; v_gene: TRBV7-3; len: 15; abundance: NA; j_gene: TRBJ1-5; CDR3aa: CASSHPGQGYQPQHF; CDR3nt: TGTGCCAGCAGCCATCCCGGACAGGGATATCAGCCCCAGCATTTT
d_gene: TRBD2; v_gene: TRBV9; len: 15; abundance: NA; j_gene: TRBJ2-5; CDR3aa: CASSVEGLVFETQYF; CDR3nt: TGTGCCAGCAGCGTAGAGGGACTAGTCTTCGAGACCCAGTACTTC
d_gene: TRBD1; v_gene: TRBV24-1; len: 16; abundance: NA; j_gene: TRBJ2-5; CDR3aa: CATSDFRAGGVETQYF; CDR3nt: TGTGCCACCAGTGATTTTAGGGCAGGGGGCGTCGAGACCCAGTACTTC
d_gene: NA; v_gene: TRBV7-2; len: 16; abundance: NA; j_gene: TRBJ2-1; CDR3aa: CASSLVFGDFYNEQFF; CDR3nt: TGTGCCAGCAGCTTAGTATTCGGGGACTTCTACAATGAGCAGTTCTTC
d_gene: TRBD1; v_gene: TRBV4-1; len: 16; abundance: NA; j_gene: TRBJ2-5; CDR3aa: CASSQDPGQGQETQYF; CDR3nt: TGCGCCAGCAGCCAAGATCCGGGACAGGGGCAAGAGACCCAGTACTTC
d_gene: TRBD2; v_gene: TRBV24-1; len: 15; abundance: NA; j_gene: TRBJ2-3; CDR3aa: CATSVFEGGADTQYF; CDR3nt: TGTGCCACCAGTGTATTCGAGGGAGGGGCAGATACGCAGTATTTT
d_gene: NA; v_gene: TRBV15; len: 15; abundance: NA; j_gene: TRBJ2-7; CDR3aa: CATSRERKADREQYF; CDR3nt: TGTGCCACCAGCAGAGAGAGGAAGGCGGATCGCGAGCAGTACTTC
d_gene: NA; v_gene: TRBV6-5; len: 14; abundance: few; j_gene: TRBJ1-2; CDR3aa: CASREAALNYGYTF; CDR3nt: TGTGCCAGCAGGGAGGCAGCCCTTAACTATGGCTACACCTTC
d_gene: TRBD1; v_gene: TRBV27; len: 14; abundance: NA; j_gene: TRBJ2-3; CDR3aa: CASSLGQGTDTQYF; CDR3nt: TGTGCCAGCAGTTTAGGACAGGGGACAGATACGCAGTATTTT
d_gene: NA; v_gene: TRBV7-2; len: 14; abundance: NA; j_gene: TRBJ2-7; CDR3aa: CASSLAGQISEQYF; CDR3nt: TGTGCCAGCAGCTTGGCGGGACAGATTAGCGAGCAGTACTTC
d_gene: TRBD1; v_gene: TRBV6-5; len: 14; abundance: few; j_gene: TRBJ1-4; CDR3aa: CASRQQGGLEKLFF; CDR3nt: TGTGCCAGCAGACAACAGGGGGGTCTGGAAAAACTGTTTTTT
d_gene: NA; v_gene: TRBV28; len: 13; abundance: NA; j_gene: TRBJ2-5; CDR3aa: CASSSGQQETQYF; CDR3nt: TGTGCCAGCAGTTCCGGACAGCAAGAGACCCAGTACTTC
d_gene: NA; v_gene: TRBV5-8; len: 19; abundance: many; j_gene: TRBJ1-6; CDR3aa: CASSLRDTFSSSYNSPLHF; CDR3nt: TGTGCCAGCAGCCTCCGGGACACATTTTCGAGCTCCTATAATTCACCCCTCCACTTT
d_gene: NA; v_gene: TRBV20-1; len: 16; abundance: few; j_gene: TRBJ2-3; CDR3aa: CSASNERGESTDTQYF; CDR3nt: TGCAGTGCTAGTAACGAACGGGGAGAGAGCACAGATACGCAGTATTTT
d_gene: TRBD1; v_gene: TRBV18; len: 16; abundance: NA; j_gene: TRBJ1-1; CDR3aa: CASSPRSGGRNTEAFF; CDR3nt: TGTGCCAGCTCACCACGCTCAGGGGGGCGGAACACTGAAGCTTTCTTT
d_gene: NA; v_gene: TRBV30; len: 14; abundance: NA; j_gene: TRBJ1-4; CDR3aa: CAWSSTATNEKLFF; CDR3nt: TGTGCCTGGAGCTCGACAGCAACTAATGAAAAACTGTTTTTT
d_gene: TRBD1; v_gene: TRBV29-1; len: 14; abundance: NA; j_gene: TRBJ2-7; CDR3aa: CSVEPGQGINEQYF; CDR3nt: TGCAGCGTTGAACCGGGACAGGGGATCAACGAGCAGTACTTC
d_gene: TRBD1; v_gene: TRBV9; len: 15; abundance: NA; j_gene: TRBJ2-5; CDR3aa: CASSARDRGRETQYF; CDR3nt: TGTGCCAGCAGCGCGAGGGACAGGGGGCGCGAGACCCAGTACTTC
d_gene: TRBD2; v_gene: TRBV5-1; len: 16; abundance: NA; j_gene: TRBJ2-1; CDR3aa: CASSLGTSGGANEQFF; CDR3nt: TGCGCCAGCAGCTTGGGCACTAGCGGGGGGGCAAATGAGCAGTTCTTC
d_gene: NA; v_gene: TRBV3-1/TRBV3-2; len: 13; abundance: NA; j_gene: TRBJ1-1; CDR3aa: CASSLTGTTEAFF; CDR3nt: TGTGCCAGCAGTCTCACAGGGACCACTGAAGCTTTCTTT
d_gene: TRBD2; v_gene: TRBV14; len: 18; abundance: NA; j_gene: TRBJ2-5; CDR3aa: CASSQDYLASGAQETQYF; CDR3nt: TGTGCCAGCAGCCAAGACTATTTGGCTAGCGGGGCACAAGAGACCCAGTACTTC
d_gene: NA; v_gene: TRBV6-2/TRBV6-3; len: 16; abundance: NA; j_gene: TRBJ2-3; CDR3aa: CASSYSSKRRTDTQYF; CDR3nt: TGTGCCAGCAGTTACAGCTCTAAGCGACGCACAGATACGCAGTATTTT
d_gene: TRBD1; v_gene: TRBV7-9; len: 18; abundance: NA; j_gene: TRBJ1-2; CDR3aa: CASSLVSGDRGQNYGYTF; CDR3nt: TGTGCCAGCAGCTTAGTATCAGGCGACAGGGGCCAAAACTATGGCTACACCTTC
d_gene: NA; v_gene: TRBV30; len: 13; abundance: NA; j_gene: TRBJ2-7; CDR3aa: CAWSVARYDEQYF; CDR3nt: TGTGCCTGGAGTGTAGCTAGGTACGACGAGCAGTACTTC
d_gene: NA; v_gene: TRBV7-6; len: 14; abundance: once; j_gene: TRBJ2-3; CDR3aa: CASSPGGVTDTQYF; CDR3nt: TGTGCCAGCAGCCCTGGAGGAGTCACAGATACGCAGTATTTT
d_gene: NA; v_gene: TRBV7-6; len: 15; abundance: NA; j_gene: TRBJ2-5; CDR3aa: CASSPMSSRQETQYF; CDR3nt: TGTGCCAGCAGCCCTATGAGTAGCCGCCAAGAGACCCAGTACTTC
d_gene: TRBD1; v_gene: TRBV2; len: 16; abundance: NA; j_gene: TRBJ1-3; CDR3aa: CASSVTGGSSGNTIYF; CDR3nt: TGTGCCAGCAGTGTTACAGGGGGATCTTCTGGAAACACCATATATTTT
d_gene: TRBD1; v_gene: TRBV5-1; len: 14; abundance: NA; j_gene: TRBJ1-6; CDR3aa: CASSSDRVNSPLHF; CDR3nt: TGCGCCAGCAGTTCGGACAGGGTGAATTCACCCCTCCACTTT
d_gene: NA; v_gene: TRBV18; len: 15; abundance: few; j_gene: TRBJ1-5; CDR3aa: CASSPPGISNQPQHF; CDR3nt: TGTGCCAGCTCACCACCGGGCATCAGCAATCAGCCCCAGCATTTT
d_gene: TRBD1; v_gene: TRBV7-9; len: 13; abundance: few; j_gene: TRBJ1-1; CDR3aa: CASSPRQGAEAFF; CDR3nt: TGTGCCAGCAGCCCCCGGCAGGGGGCTGAAGCTTTCTTT
d_gene: NA; v_gene: TRBV19; len: 16; abundance: once; j_gene: TRBJ2-6; CDR3aa: CASSTSGGTGANVLTF; CDR3nt: TGTGCCAGTAGTACATCGGGGGGCACTGGGGCCAACGTCCTGACTTTC
d_gene: TRBD2; v_gene: TRBV7-8; len: 18; abundance: NA; j_gene: TRBJ2-1; CDR3aa: CASSFGTSGSVSYNEQFF; CDR3nt: TGTGCCAGCAGCTTCGGGACTAGCGGGAGTGTATCCTACAATGAGCAGTTCTTC